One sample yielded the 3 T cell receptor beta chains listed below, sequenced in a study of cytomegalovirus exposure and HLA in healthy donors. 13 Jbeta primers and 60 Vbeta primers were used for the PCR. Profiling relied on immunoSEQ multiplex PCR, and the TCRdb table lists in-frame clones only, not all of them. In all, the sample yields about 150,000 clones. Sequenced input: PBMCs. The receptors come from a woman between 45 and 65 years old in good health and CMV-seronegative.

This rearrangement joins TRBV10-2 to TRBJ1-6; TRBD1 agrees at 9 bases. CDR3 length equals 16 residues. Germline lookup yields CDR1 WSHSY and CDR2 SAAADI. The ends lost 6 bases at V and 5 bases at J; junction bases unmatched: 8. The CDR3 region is CASSANRGQNNSPLHF. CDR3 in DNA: TGCGCCAGCAGCGCAAACAGGGGGCAAAATAATTCACCCCTCCACTTT.

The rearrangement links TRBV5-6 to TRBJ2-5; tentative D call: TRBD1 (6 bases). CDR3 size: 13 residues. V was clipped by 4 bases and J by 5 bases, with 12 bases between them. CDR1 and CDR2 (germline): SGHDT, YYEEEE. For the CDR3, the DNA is TGTGCCAGCAGCCCCAGGGGAGCGGAGACCCAGTACTTC. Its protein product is CASSPRGAETQYF.

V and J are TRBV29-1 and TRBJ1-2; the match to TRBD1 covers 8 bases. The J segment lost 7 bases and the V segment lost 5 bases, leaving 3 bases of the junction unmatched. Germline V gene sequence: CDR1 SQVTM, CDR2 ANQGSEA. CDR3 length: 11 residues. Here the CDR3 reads CSVQGASGYTF. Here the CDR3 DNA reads TGCAGCGTTCAGGGGGCAAGTGGCTACACCTTC.